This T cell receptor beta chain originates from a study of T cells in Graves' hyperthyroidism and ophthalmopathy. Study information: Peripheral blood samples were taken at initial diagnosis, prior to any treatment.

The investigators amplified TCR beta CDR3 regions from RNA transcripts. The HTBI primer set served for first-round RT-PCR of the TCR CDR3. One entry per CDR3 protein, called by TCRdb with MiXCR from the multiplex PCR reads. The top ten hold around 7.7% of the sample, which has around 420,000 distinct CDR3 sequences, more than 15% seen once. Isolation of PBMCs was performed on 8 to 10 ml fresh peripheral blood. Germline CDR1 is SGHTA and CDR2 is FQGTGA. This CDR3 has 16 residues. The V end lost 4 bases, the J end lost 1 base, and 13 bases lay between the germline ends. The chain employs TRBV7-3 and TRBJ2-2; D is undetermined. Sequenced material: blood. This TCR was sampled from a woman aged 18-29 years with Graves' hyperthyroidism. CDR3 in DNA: TGTGCCAGCAGCTCCCTCCCGACGGGGAACACCGGGGAGCTGTTTTTT. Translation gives CASSSLPTGNTGELFF.